This TCR beta chain was sequenced in a study of cytomegalovirus exposure and HLA in healthy donors. The wider study: In a later analysis, the roughly 120 validation repertoires were reported to have used the same platform as the roughly 700 first-cohort repertoires.

Generated by immunoSEQ multiplex PCR, the TCRdb table keeps only in-frame clones and is missing some. The table lists 150,000 to 200,000 clones, roughly 91% of them singletons. There are 12 residues in the CDR3. V lost 2 bases and J 6 bases, leaving 10 bases between the germline ends. In germline, CDR1 is GTSNPN, CDR2 SVGIG (reference sequence). This chain links TRBV30 with TRBJ1-1, with TRBD1 as a possible D gene (5 bases). This TCR derives from a man aged 18 to 29 in good health and CMV-seronegative. The specimen sequenced was PBMCs. The CDR3 region has the DNA TGTGCCTGGAGTCCTAGGGGTCCTGAAGCTTTCTTT. Its translation: CAWSPRGPEAFF.